The 21 T cell receptor beta chains in this list originate from one sample, sequenced in a study of cytomegalovirus exposure and HLA in healthy donors. The PCR employed 60 Vbeta primers together with 13 Jbeta primers. Produced via immunoSEQ multiplex PCR; TCRdb's table is partial and in-frame only. This sample has under 200,000 clones, with about an eighth found just once. The sequencing input was PBMCs. The source is a man over 45 in good health and CMV-seropositive.

Written as DNA, the CDR3 is TGTGCCAGTAGTGCCAGACAGAGCAATCAGCCCCAGCATTTT. This codes for CASSARQSNQPQHF. V usage is TRBV19 and J usage is TRBJ1-5; tentatively, D is TRBD1 (5 bases). In germline, CDR1 is LNHDA, CDR2 SQIVND (reference sequence). The CDR3 totals 14 residues. V gave up 5 bases and J gave up 1 base, with 9 bases separating them.

This chain connects TRBV6-1 to TRBJ1-6; tentatively, D is TRBD1 (6 bases). The CDR3 covers 19 residues. The V end lost 3 bases, the J end lost 0 bases, and 18 bases lay between the germline ends. Germline CDR1 MNHNS, CDR2 SASEGT. The CDR3 is CASSDDVTGWSSYNSPLHF. DNA of the CDR3: TGTGCCAGCAGTGATGACGTGACAGGTTGGAGCTCCTATAATTCACCCCTCCACTTT.

This clone has just a few counts. The chain recombines TRBV11-2 with TRBJ1-2, with 10 bases lining up with TRBD1. Germline CDR1 SGHAT, CDR2 FQNNGV. The CDR3 has 15 residues. V shed 4 bases and J 4 bases; nucleotides not matched to a gene: 6. The CDR3 sequence: CASSYTTGGGYGYTF. The CDR3 DNA reads TGTGCCAGCAGCTATACGACAGGGGGCGGCTATGGCTACACCTTC.

The V call is TRBV5-6, the J call TRBJ2-7; D remains unclear. There are 13 residues in the CDR3. Germline loops: CDR1 SGHDT, CDR2 YYEEEE. V dropped 5 bases and J dropped 0 bases, with 9 bases sitting between them. DNA of the CDR3: TGTGCCAGCAGGGCAGTAACCTCCTACGAGCAGTACTTC. This encodes CASRAVTSYEQYF.

This clone was detected only a few times. This chain connects TRBV19 to TRBJ1-4; TRBD1 agrees at 7 bases. The CDR3 has 14 amino acids. J lost 4 bases, V lost 3 bases, and 2 bases had no gene match. Per germline, CDR1 LNHDA and CDR2 SQIVND (reference sequence). The CDR3 spells CASSIDRVNEKLFF. CDR3 bases: TGTGCCAGTAGTATCGACAGGGTTAATGAAAAACTGTTTTTT.

J is TRBJ1-5 and V is TRBV9, with 10 bases that match TRBD1. The germline V gene encodes CDR1 SGDLS and CDR2 YYNGEE. The J segment lost 4 bases and the V segment lost 3 bases, leaving 1 base of the junction unmatched. This CDR3 has 14 residues. CDR3 amino acids: CASSAGQGNQPQHF. The CDR3 DNA is TGTGCCAGCAGCGCGGGACAGGGGAATCAGCCCCAGCATTTT.

This clone was observed a few times. The V and J genes are TRBV5-6 and TRBJ1-5; TRBD1 aligns across 10 bases. Trimming at V came to 3 bases and at J to 4 bases, leaving 7 bases not matched to a gene. Germline V lookup: CDR1 SGHDT, CDR2 YYEEEE. The length of the CDR3 is 16 residues. The CDR3 nucleotides are TGTGCCAGCAGCTGGAGGGGGACAGGGGCGAATCAGCCCCAGCATTTT. This encodes CASSWRGTGANQPQHF.

This clone was observed a few times. The rearrangement links TRBV4-3 to TRBJ2-2; no definite D call. Per the germline V gene, CDR1 is LGHNA and CDR2 is YSLEER. Deletions cut 0 bases from V and 2 bases from J, with 13 bases between. The CDR3 spans 17 residues. The DNA of the CDR3 is TGCGCCAGCAGCCAAGAGGCGGAGAGCCCTAACACCGGGGAGCTGTTTTTT. As protein: CASSQEAESPNTGELFF.

This clone was detected only a few times. This chain joins TRBV29-1 and TRBJ2-7, with D maybe TRBD1 (5 bases). This CDR3 contains 11 residues. Trimming took off 7 bases at V and 5 bases at J, with 12 bases between the two ends. Germline V gene sequence: CDR1 SQVTM, CDR2 ANQGSEA. The CDR3 loop is CSANRGHEQYV. CDR3 DNA: TGCAGCGCCAATAGGGGCCACGAGCAGTACGTC.

The chain uses TRBV7-8 and TRBJ1-5; possibly TRBD1 for D (6 bases). The germline CDR1 and CDR2 sequences are SGHVS and FQNEAQ. V was shortened by 5 bases and J by 6 bases, with 11 bases between the two germline ends. This CDR3 is 13 amino acids long. CDR3 residues: CASSITGTQPQHF. CDR3 DNA: TGTGCCAGCAGCATTACAGGGACTCAGCCCCAGCATTTT.

CDR3 sequence: CASSLPWEQGPLNTEAFF. The CDR3, as DNA: TGTGCCAGCAGCTTGCCCTGGGAACAGGGGCCGTTAAACACTGAAGCTTTCTTT. The chain employs TRBV5-6 and TRBJ1-1; TRBD1 agrees at 7 bases. After removal of 1 base from V and 2 bases from J, the junction contained 14 bases not matched to a gene. Germline-derived CDR1 and CDR2 are SGHDT and YYEEEE. The CDR3 contains 18 residues.

This clone was recorded a few times. The chain couples TRBV28 to TRBJ2-2, with TRBD1 matching 8 bases. V lost 7 bases, J lost 8 bases, and 12 bases stayed unmatched. Germline CDR1 is MDHEN and CDR2 is SYDVKM. CDR3 size: 15 residues. CDR3 amino acids: CASISKDRVFGELFF. The CDR3 DNA reads as TGTGCCAGCATCTCGAAGGACAGGGTGTTTGGGGAGCTGTTTTTT.

V usage is TRBV7-2 and J usage is TRBJ1-2; no definite D call. This CDR3 contains 12 residues. V was trimmed by 7 bases and J by 8 bases, leaving 14 bases between them. The germline gives CDR1 SGHTA, CDR2 FQGNSA. The chain's CDR3 is CASTFDTPGYTF. CDR3 sequence (DNA): TGTGCCAGCACCTTCGATACTCCAGGCTACACCTTC.

This clone was picked up a small number of times. The rearrangement uses TRBV28 and TRBJ1-1; TRBD1 might be the D (5 bases). V was cut by 8 bases and J by 6 bases, with 10 bases left in between. The CDR3 spans 11 residues. Germline-derived CDR1 and CDR2 are MDHEN and SYDVKM. The CDR3 DNA is TGTGCCAGCCCCGGGGGGGCTGAAGCTTTCTTT. Protein: CASPGGAEAFF.

This clone turned up a few times. This chain uses TRBV6-5 with TRBJ1-6; 10 positions agree with TRBD1. This CDR3 has 14 amino acids. Trimming at V came to 7 bases and at J to 13 bases, leaving 10 bases not matched to a gene. In germline, CDR1 is MNHEY, CDR2 SVGAGI. This chain's CDR3 is CASKPGTGVYPLHF. DNA for the CDR3: TGTGCCAGCAAGCCCGGGACAGGGGTCTATCCCCTCCACTTT.

This clone has a handful of counts. Sequence at one end of the junction differs from germline and may be a read error. In DNA form, the CDR3 reads TGTGCCGGGAGGGGGGGGACAAACACCATATATTTT. It specifies CAGRGGTNTIYF. The chain is built from TRBV30 and TRBJ1-3; tentatively, D is TRBD1 (6 bases). The V gene's germline CDR1 is GTSNPN and CDR2 SVGIG (reference sequence). The CDR3 consists of 12 residues.

The genes are TRBV5-6 and TRBJ1-1; D is ambiguous. CDR1 is SGHDT and CDR2 is YYEEEE in the germline V gene. The CDR3 has 13 amino acids. Trimming took 7 bases from V and 4 from J, leaving 14 bases between them. CDR3 in amino acids: CASSIGGPTEAFF. CDR3 coding DNA: TGTGCCAGCTCCATTGGCGGGCCCACTGAAGCTTTCTTT. Complete variable domain (other parts from reference TRBV5-6 and TRBJ1-1): DAGVTQSPTHLIKTRGQQVTLRCSPKSGHDTVSWYQQALGQGPQFIFQYYEEEERQRGNFPDRFSGHQFPNYSSELNVNALLLGDSALYLCASSIGGPTEAFFGQGTRLTVV.

The gene calls are TRBV5-6 and TRBJ1-1, with no clear D. The CDR3 totals 14 residues. Trimming removed 3 bases at V and 6 bases at J, with 15 bases between. Per germline, CDR1 SGHDT and CDR2 YYEEEE. The CDR3 is CASSSEETGAEAFF. As DNA, the CDR3 is TGTGCCAGCAGCTCGGAGGAGACGGGAGCTGAAGCTTTCTTT. Drawing the rest from reference TRBV5-6 and TRBJ1-1, the complete variable domain is DAGVTQSPTHLIKTRGQQVTLRCSPKSGHDTVSWYQQALGQGPQFIFQYYEEEERQRGNFPDRFSGHQFPNYSSELNVNALLLGDSALYLCASSSEETGAEAFFGQGTRLTVV.

This clone has more than one count but fewer than ten. The V gene is TRBV29-1, the J gene TRBJ1-5; TRBD1 matches at 8 bases. Germline CDR1 reads SQVTM; CDR2 reads ANQGSEA. The CDR3 consists of 14 residues. V lost 4 bases, J lost 6 bases, and 8 bases stayed unmatched. In nucleotides, the CDR3 is TGCAGCGTTGCGGAGCAGGGGGCCGGTCAGCCCCAGCATTTT. It yields the protein CSVAEQGAGQPQHF. Together with reference TRBV29-1 and TRBJ1-5, the CDR3 gives the full variable domain: SAVISQKPSRDICQRGTSLTIQCQVDSQVTMMFWYRQQPGQSLTLIATANQGSEATYESGFVIDKFPISRPNLTFSTLTVSNMSPEDSSIYLCSVAEQGAGQPQHFGDGTRLSIL.

This clone was observed a handful of times. V and J are TRBV9 and TRBJ2-5; the match to TRBD2 covers 16 bases. There are 16 residues in the CDR3. V lost 4 bases, J lost 3 bases, and 3 bases stayed unmatched. Germline V lookup: CDR1 SGDLS, CDR2 YYNGEE. CDR3 in DNA: TGTGCCAGCAGCAAGGGACTAGCGGGGGGGGAAGAGACCCAGTACTTC. Protein: CASSKGLAGGEETQYF. Full variable domain (rest looked up from reference TRBV9 and TRBJ2-5): DSGVTQTPKHLITATGQRVTLRCSPRSGDLSVYWYQQSLDQGLQFLIQYYNGEERAKGNILERFSAQQFPDLHSELNLSSLELGDSALYFCASSKGLAGGEETQYFGPGTRLLVL.

This chain connects TRBV5-6 to TRBJ2-1, with 8 bases identical to TRBD2. CDR3 length equals 13 residues. Losses at the gene ends were 4 bases for V and 8 bases for J; bases not matched to a gene: 5. Germline CDR1 and CDR2: SGHDT and YYEEEE. The CDR3 protein is CASSPGLADEQFF. DNA of the CDR3: TGTGCCAGCAGCCCCGGACTAGCAGATGAGCAGTTCTTC.